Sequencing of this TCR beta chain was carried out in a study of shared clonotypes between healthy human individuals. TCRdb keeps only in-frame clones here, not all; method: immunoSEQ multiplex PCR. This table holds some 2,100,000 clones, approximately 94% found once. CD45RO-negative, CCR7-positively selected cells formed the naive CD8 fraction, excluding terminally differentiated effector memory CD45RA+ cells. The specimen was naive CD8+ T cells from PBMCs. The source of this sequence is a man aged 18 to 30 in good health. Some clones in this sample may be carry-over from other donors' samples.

The CDR3 coding sequence is TGTGCCAGCAGGCCGGACAGGGACGGTGGCTACACCTTC. Encoded protein: CASRPDRDGGYTF. This chain connects TRBV27 to TRBJ1-2; 8 bases are shared with TRBD1. The CDR3 consists of 13 residues. V dropped 6 bases and J dropped 7; count of bases not matched to a gene: 7. CDR1 MNHEY and CDR2 SMNVEV come from the germline V gene (reference sequence).